The source of this T cell receptor beta chain is a study of blood T cell repertoires in COVID-19. In the study overall: Whether acute or convalescent, the COVID-19 samples came from the United States, Italy and Spain.

This clone was recorded a few times. Germline CDR1 reads SGHDT; CDR2 reads YYEEEE. The CDR3 consists of 17 residues. Germline trimming cut 1 base from V and 7 bases from J; bases unmatched to any gene: 16. The authors' processing: Reference gene primer amplification in the assay estimated nucleated cell counts. The repertoire was sequenced with immunoSEQ multiplex PCR; TCRdb's copy has only in-frame clones and lacks some. V and J calls and clone size are those listed in that table; D and trimming were worked out from the DNA. Among roughly 430,000 clones, nearly 90% were seen once, and the ten largest hold around 1.9%. Living in 24 US areas, the participants were between roughly 18 and 89 years of age. Self-reported history from a screening survey and questionnaire set each donor's cohort.

This rearrangement joins TRBV5-6 to TRBJ2-7, with 8 bases matching TRBD1. This clonotype was obtained from a woman in her thirties or forties with acute COVID-19. Material: PBMCs or T cells enriched from blood (not recorded which). The CDR3 DNA follows: TGTGCCAGCAGCTTGTATGTTGAGGCAGGGGGCACGCGGGAGCAGTACTTC. It codes for CASSLYVEAGGTREQYF.